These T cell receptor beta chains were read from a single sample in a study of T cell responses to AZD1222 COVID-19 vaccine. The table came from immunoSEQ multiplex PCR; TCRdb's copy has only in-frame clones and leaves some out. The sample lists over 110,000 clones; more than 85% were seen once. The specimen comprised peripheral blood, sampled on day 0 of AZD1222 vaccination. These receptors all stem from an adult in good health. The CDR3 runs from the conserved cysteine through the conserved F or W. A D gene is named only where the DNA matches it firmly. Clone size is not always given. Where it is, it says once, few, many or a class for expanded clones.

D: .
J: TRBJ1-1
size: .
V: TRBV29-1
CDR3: CSVGPLGGTEAFF
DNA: TGCAGCGTTGGCCCCCTTGGCGGCACTGAAGCTTTCTTT

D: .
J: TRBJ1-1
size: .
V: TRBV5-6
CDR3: CASSSTLANTEAFF
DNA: TGTGCCAGCAGCTCCACTTTGGCGAACACTGAAGCTTTCTTT

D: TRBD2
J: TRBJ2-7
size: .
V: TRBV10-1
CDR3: CASRLTSGRYEQYF
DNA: TGCGCCAGCAGGCTGACTAGCGGGAGGTACGAGCAGTACTTC

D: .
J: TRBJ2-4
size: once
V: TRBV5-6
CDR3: CASSLWVVAKNIQYF
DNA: TGTGCCAGCAGCCTCTGGGTGGTGGCCAAAAACATTCAGTACTTC

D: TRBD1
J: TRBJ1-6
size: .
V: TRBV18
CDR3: CASSPTGSDSPLHF
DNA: TGTGCCAGCTCACCGACAGGGTCTGATTCACCCCTCCACTTT

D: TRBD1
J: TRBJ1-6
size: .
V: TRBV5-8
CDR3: CASSFRGTGRNSPLHF
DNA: TGTGCCAGCAGCTTTAGGGGGACAGGGAGGAATTCACCCCTCCACTTT

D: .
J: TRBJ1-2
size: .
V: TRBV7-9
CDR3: CASSLAPGAGGYTF
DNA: TGTGCCAGCAGCTTAGCGCCAGGGGCAGGTGGCTACACCTTC

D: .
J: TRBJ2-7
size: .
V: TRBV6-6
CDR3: CASSSPGSHDREQYF
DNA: TGTGCCAGCAGTTCTCCGGGGAGCCATGACCGGGAGCAGTACTTC

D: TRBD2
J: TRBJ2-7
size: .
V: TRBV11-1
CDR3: CASSPGTSGSYEQYF
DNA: TGTGCCAGCAGCCCGGGGACTAGCGGGTCCTACGAGCAGTACTTC

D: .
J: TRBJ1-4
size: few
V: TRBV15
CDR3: CATSRDLGGTNEKLFF
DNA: TGTGCCACCAGCAGAGATCTAGGGGGTACTAATGAAAAACTGTTTTTT

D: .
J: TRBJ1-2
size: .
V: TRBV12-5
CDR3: CASGLVPPGLGYTF
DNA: TGTGCTAGTGGTTTGGTACCCCCAGGGCTCGGCTACACCTTC

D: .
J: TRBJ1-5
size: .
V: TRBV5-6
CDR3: CASSIPTGDSNQPQHF
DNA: TGTGCCAGCAGCATCCCCACAGGCGATAGCAATCAGCCCCAGCATTTT

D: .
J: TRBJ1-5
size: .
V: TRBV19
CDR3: CASSIRGAGGNQPQHF
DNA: TGTGCCAGTAGTATTCGGGGGGCAGGTGGCAATCAGCCCCAGCATTTT

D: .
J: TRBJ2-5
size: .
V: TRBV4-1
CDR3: CASSPQGISGGETQYF
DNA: TGCGCCAGCAGCCCTCAGGGAATCTCTGGGGGAGAGACCCAGTACTTC

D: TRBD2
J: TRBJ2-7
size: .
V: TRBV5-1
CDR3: CASSLAPTGGFRYEQYF
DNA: TGCGCCAGCAGCTTGGCCCCAACGGGAGGATTTCGCTACGAGCAGTACTTC

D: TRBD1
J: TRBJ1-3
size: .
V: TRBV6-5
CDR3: CASSYHRGVDTIYF
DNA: TGTGCCAGCAGTTACCACAGGGGGGTAGACACCATATATTTT

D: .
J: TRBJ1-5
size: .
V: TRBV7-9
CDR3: CASSLGGLGQPQHF
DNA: TGTGCCAGCAGCTTAGGGGGGTTGGGTCAGCCCCAGCATTTT

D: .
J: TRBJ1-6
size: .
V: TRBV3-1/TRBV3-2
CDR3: CASSQEGESSYNSPLHF
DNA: TGTGCCAGCAGTCAAGAGGGGGAAAGCTCCTATAATTCACCCCTCCACTTT

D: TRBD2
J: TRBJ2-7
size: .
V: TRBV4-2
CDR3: CASSQETSGSPIELSYEQYF
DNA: TGTGCCAGCAGCCAAGAAACTAGCGGGAGCCCGATTGAACTATCCTACGAGCAGTACTTC

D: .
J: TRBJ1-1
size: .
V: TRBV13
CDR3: CASSLMDTEAFF
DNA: TGTGCCAGCAGCTTGATGGACACTGAAGCTTTCTTT

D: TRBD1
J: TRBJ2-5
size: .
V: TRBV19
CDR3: CASSPRTGMFETQYF
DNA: TGTGCCAGTAGTCCCCGGACAGGGATGTTTGAGACCCAGTACTTC

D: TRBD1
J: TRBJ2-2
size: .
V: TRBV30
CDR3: CAWEAGQGTGELFF
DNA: TGTGCCTGGGAAGCCGGACAGGGCACCGGGGAGCTGTTTTTT

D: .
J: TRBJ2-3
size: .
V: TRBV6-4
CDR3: CASSDSGGTGTDTQYF
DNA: TGTGCCAGCAGTGACTCAGGGGGGACCGGCACAGATACGCAGTATTTT

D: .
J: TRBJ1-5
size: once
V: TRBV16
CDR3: CASSHSGSNQPQHF
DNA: TGTGCCAGCAGCCATTCCGGGAGCAATCAGCCCCAGCATTTT

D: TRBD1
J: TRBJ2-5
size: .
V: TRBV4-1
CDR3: CASSQVKRAGGLETQYF
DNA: TGCGCCAGCAGCCAAGTGAAGAGGGCAGGGGGTCTAGAGACCCAGTACTTC

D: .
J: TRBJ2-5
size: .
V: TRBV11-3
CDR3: CASSLNGLGETQYF
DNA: TGTGCCAGCAGCTTAAATGGTCTGGGGGAGACCCAGTACTTC

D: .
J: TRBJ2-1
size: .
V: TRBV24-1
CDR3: CATSDQGGAYNEQFF
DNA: TGTGCCACAAGTGACCAGGGCGGGGCCTACAATGAGCAGTTCTTC

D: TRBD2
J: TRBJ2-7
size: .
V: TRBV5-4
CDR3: CASSLGIAGGNYEQYF
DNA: TGTGCCAGCAGCTTGGGTATAGCGGGAGGGAACTACGAGCAGTACTTC

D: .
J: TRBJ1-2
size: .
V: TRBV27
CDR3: CASSQDSNYGYTF
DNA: TGTGCCAGCAGTCAGGACAGTAACTATGGCTACACCTTC

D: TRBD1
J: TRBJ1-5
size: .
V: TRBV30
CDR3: CAWSLDRGDQPQHF
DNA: TGTGCCTGGAGTTTGGACAGGGGGGACCAGCCCCAGCATTTT

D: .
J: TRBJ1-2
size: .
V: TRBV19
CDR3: CASSIRSLNYGYTF
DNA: TGTGCCAGTAGTATTAGGTCGTTAAACTATGGCTACACCTTC

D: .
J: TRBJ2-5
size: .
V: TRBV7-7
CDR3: CASSWTYQETQYF
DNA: TGTGCCAGCAGCTGGACCTACCAAGAGACCCAGTACTTC

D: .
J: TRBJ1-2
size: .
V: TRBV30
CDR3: CAWSHRPGAGYTF
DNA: TGTGCCTGGAGTCATCGTCCCGGGGCCGGCTACACCTTC

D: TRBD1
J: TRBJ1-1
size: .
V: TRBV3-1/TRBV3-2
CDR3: CASSHPRGGQGVAEAFF
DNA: TGTGCCAGCAGCCACCCCAGGGGTGGACAGGGGGTGGCTGAAGCTTTCTTT

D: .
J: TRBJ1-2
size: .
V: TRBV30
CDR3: CAWSVQGWHGYTF
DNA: TGTGCCTGGAGTGTACAGGGTTGGCATGGCTACACCTTC

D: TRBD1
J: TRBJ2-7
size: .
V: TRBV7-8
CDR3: CASSLAPQGYEQYF
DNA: TGTGCCAGCAGCTTAGCGCCACAGGGGTACGAGCAGTACTTC

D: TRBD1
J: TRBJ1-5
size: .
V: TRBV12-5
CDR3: CASGLVQGVRFNQPQHF
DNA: TGTGCTAGTGGTTTGGTGCAGGGGGTGAGGTTCAATCAGCCCCAGCATTTT

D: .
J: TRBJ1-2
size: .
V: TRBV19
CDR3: CASSPGPFAYGYTF
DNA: TGTGCCAGTAGTCCTGGACCGTTCGCCTATGGCTACACCTTC

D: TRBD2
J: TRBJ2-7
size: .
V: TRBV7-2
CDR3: CATRRGTSGTYEQYF
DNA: TGTGCCACCAGGAGGGGGACTAGCGGTACCTACGAGCAGTACTTC

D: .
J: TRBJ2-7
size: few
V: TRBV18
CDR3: CASSPGTSYEQYF
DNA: TGTGCCAGCTCACCCGGGACCTCCTACGAGCAGTACTTC

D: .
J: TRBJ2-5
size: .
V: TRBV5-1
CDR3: CASSLSDSGLTAETQYF
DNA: TGCGCCAGCTCACTCTCGGACTCCGGGCTCACGGCCGAGACCCAGTACTTC

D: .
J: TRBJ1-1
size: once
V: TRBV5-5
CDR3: CASSLVVGQLSTEAFF
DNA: TGTGCCAGCAGCTTGGTTGTTGGGCAGCTGAGCACTGAAGCTTTCTTT

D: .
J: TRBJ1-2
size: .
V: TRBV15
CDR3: CATSRDSGGYYGYTF
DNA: TGTGCCACCAGCAGAGATAGTGGGGGCTACTATGGCTACACCTTC

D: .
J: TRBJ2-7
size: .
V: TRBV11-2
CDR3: CASSLASLASYEQYF
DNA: TGTGCCAGCAGCTTAGCCTCACTAGCCTCCTACGAGCAGTACTTC

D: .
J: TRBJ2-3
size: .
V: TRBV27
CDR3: CASSLGGDTQYF
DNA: TGTGCCAGCAGTTTAGGTGGGGATACGCAGTATTTT

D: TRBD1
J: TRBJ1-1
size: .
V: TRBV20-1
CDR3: CSARVDRASFF
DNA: TGCAGTGCTAGGGTGGACAGGGCCAGCTTCTTT

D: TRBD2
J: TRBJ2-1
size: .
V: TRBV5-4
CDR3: CASSPNRAGGAYNEQFF
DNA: TGTGCCAGCAGCCCCAATAGGGCGGGAGGGGCCTACAATGAGCAGTTCTTC

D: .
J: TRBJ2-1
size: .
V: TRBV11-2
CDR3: CASSLSGETYEQFF
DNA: TGTGCCAGCAGCTTATCGGGAGAGACGTATGAGCAGTTCTTC

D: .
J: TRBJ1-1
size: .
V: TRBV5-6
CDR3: CASSPNGLLRSEAFF
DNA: TGTGCCAGCAGCCCCAATGGTTTACTACGGTCTGAAGCTTTCTTT

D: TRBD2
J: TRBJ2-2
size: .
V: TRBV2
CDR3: CASSLSVGGWTSGANTGELFF
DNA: TGTGCCAGCAGTTTGTCTGTGGGAGGGTGGACTAGCGGGGCGAACACCGGGGAGCTGTTTTTT

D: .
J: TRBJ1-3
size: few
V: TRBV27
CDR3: CASSFQGYSGNTIYF
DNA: TGTGCCAGCAGTTTTCAGGGTTATTCTGGAAACACCATATATTTT

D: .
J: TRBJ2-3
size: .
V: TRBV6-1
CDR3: CASSDRGRHTDTQYF
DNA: TGTGCCAGCAGTGACCGGGGACGCCACACAGATACGCAGTATTTT

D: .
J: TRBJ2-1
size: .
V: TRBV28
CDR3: CASQANEQFF
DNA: TGTGCCAGCCAGGCGAATGAGCAGTTCTTC

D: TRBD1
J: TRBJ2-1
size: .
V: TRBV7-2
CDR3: CASSLASTGATSEQFF
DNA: TGTGCCAGCAGCTTAGCGAGCACAGGGGCTACGAGTGAGCAGTTCTTC

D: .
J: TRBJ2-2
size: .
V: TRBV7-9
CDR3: CASSLDRNTGELFF
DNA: TGTGCCAGCAGCTTGGACCGGAACACCGGGGAGCTGTTTTTT

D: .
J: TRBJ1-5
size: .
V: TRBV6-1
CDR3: CASSEFRDNQPQHF
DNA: TGTGCCAGCAGTGAATTCAGGGACAATCAGCCCCAGCATTTT

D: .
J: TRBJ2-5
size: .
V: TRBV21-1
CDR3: CASSKVGVAGDQETQYF
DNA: TGTGCCAGCAGCAAAGTCGGGGTAGCGGGGGACCAAGAGACCCAGTACTTC